What follows describes a single T cell receptor (beta chain). Its specificity is unknown. The source of the sample is a study of Graves' ophthalmopathy and Graves' hyperthyroidism. Regarding the study as a whole: Detected in blood as well were most expanded thyroid clonotypes with frequency above 0.001.

Amplification of the TCR beta CDR3 regions used RNA transcripts (as template). Second-round multiplex PCR followed a first-round RT-PCR using HTBI primers. TCRdb re-called the multiplex PCR reads through MiXCR, storing one row per CDR3 protein. The table shows hundreds of thousands of distinct CDR3 sequences, with around 40% occurring only once. There are 13 residues in the CDR3. V lost 11 bases to trimming and J lost 7 bases, with 15 bases between them. Germline V gene sequence: CDR1 MGHDK, CDR2 SYGVNS. V gene TRBV25-1 combines with J gene TRBJ1-6; D unclear. This TCR was sampled from an adult man with Graves' ophthalmopathy. The sample was peripheral blood. The DNA of the CDR3 is TGTGCCTGGAGTCGGACGGAAAATTCACCCCTCCACTTT. Its protein product is CAWSRTENSPLHF. Full variable domain (rest looked up from reference TRBV25-1 and TRBJ1-6): EADIYQTPRYLVIGTGKKITLECSQTMGHDKMYWYQQDPGMELHLIHYSYGVNSTEKGDLSSESTVSRIRTEHFPLTLESARPSHTSQYLCAWSRTENSPLHFGNGTRLTVT.